This TCR beta chain derives from a study of cytomegalovirus exposure and HLA in healthy donors. PCR involved 60 Vbeta and 13 Jbeta primers. The protocol was immunoSEQ multiplex PCR, while the TCRdb copy is restricted to in-frame clones and leaves out a portion. The data show 100,000 or so clones, roughly 78% seen once. Overall study findings and caveats: In a later analysis, DRB1 alleles had the most associated TCRs; HLA-C alleles the fewest.

The CDR3 is 16 amino acids. With 5 bases removed from V and 11 bases from J, the gap between germline ends came to 22 bases. Germline V gives CDR1 SGHVS, CDR2 FQNEAQ. About this clone itself: Its target is unknown.

The chain joins TRBV7-8 to TRBJ1-6, with D tentatively TRBD1 (5 bases). This clonotype was sampled from a woman aged 40 to 50 in good health and CMV-seropositive. Sequenced input: PBMCs. The CDR3 DNA follows: TGTGCCAGCAGCCAACGCGGGGGTCATGAGAGAACACCCCTCCACTTT. It encodes CASSQRGGHERTPLHF.